The rows below give T cell receptor beta chains drawn from one sample of a study of cytomegalovirus exposure and HLA in healthy donors. Method: immunoSEQ multiplex PCR; TCRdb's copy keeps in-frame clones and lacks some. The sample records around 130,000 clones, 77% being singletons. The source material was PBMCs. The receptors were sampled from a woman aged 55-69 years in good health and CMV-seronegative. CDR3s include the opening cysteine and the closing phenylalanine or tryptophan. The order of the fields is clone size, J gene, D gene, V gene, CDR3 DNA, CDR3 protein. The D gene is left open where the match is weak. For some rows the clone size is stated as once, few or many, or as a class when expanded; others skip it.

size: .; J: TRBJ2-7; D: TRBD2; V: TRBV19; DNA: TGTGCCAGTAGTAGGGGGACTAGCGGGAGTTACGAGCAGTACTTC; CDR3: CASSRGTSGSYEQYF
size: .; J: TRBJ2-7; D: .; V: TRBV28; DNA: TGTGCCAGCAGTCTCCTACGCTACGAGCAGTACTTC; CDR3: CASSLLRYEQYF
size: .; J: TRBJ2-5; D: TRBD2; V: TRBV7-9; DNA: TGTGCCAGCAGCTTAGCGGGGTGGCGGCTAGCGGGAGGAGAGACCCAGTACTTC; CDR3: CASSLAGWRLAGGETQYF
size: .; J: TRBJ2-5; D: .; V: TRBV28; DNA: TGTGCCAGCAGAATCCTAGCGAGGGAGACCCAGTACTTC; CDR3: CASRILARETQYF
size: .; J: TRBJ2-3; D: TRBD1; V: TRBV5-1; DNA: TGCGCCAGCAGCTGGTCCCCCCAGGGGGCAGGGGGAACAGATACGCAGTATTTT; CDR3: CASSWSPQGAGGTDTQYF
size: .; J: TRBJ1-6; D: .; V: TRBV30; DNA: TGTGCCTGGAAACGGCGGGGGCAGTCATCACCCCTCCACTTT; CDR3: CAWKRRGQSSPLHF
size: .; J: TRBJ2-2; D: TRBD2; V: TRBV27; DNA: TGTGCCAGCAGTTACCAACTAGCGGTGACCGGGGAGCTGTTTTTT; CDR3: CASSYQLAVTGELFF
size: .; J: TRBJ2-7; D: TRBD1; V: TRBV7-3; DNA: TGTGCCAGCAGCTGGGCCGGGACAGTCGTCGAGCAGTACTTC; CDR3: CASSWAGTVVEQYF
size: few; J: TRBJ2-2; D: .; V: TRBV5-1; DNA: TGCGCCAGCAGCCTGGGCTTCGGTACAGGGAACACCGGGGAGCTGTTTTTT; CDR3: CASSLGFGTGNTGELFF
size: .; J: TRBJ2-2; D: TRBD2; V: TRBV5-1; DNA: TGCGCCAGCTCGATAGCGGGGGGCAACACCGGGGAGCTGTTTTTT; CDR3: CASSIAGGNTGELFF
size: .; J: TRBJ1-4; D: .; V: TRBV11-2; DNA: TGTGCCAGCAGCTTAGAATCTTCGCCGGGGTTGTTTGAACTGTTTTTT; CDR3: CASSLESSPGLFELFF
size: .; J: TRBJ1-5; D: .; V: TRBV4-1; DNA: TGCGCCAGCAGCCAATATGGCGGGGCGGGCAATCAGCCCCAGCATTTT; CDR3: CASSQYGGAGNQPQHF
size: .; J: TRBJ2-7; D: .; V: TRBV5-5; DNA: TGTGCCAGCAGCTTGGAGCCGAGGGTATACGAGCAGTACTTC; CDR3: CASSLEPRVYEQYF
size: .; J: TRBJ1-2; D: .; V: TRBV6-1; DNA: TGTGCCAGCCTACGACAGTCATATGGCTACACCTTC; CDR3: CASLRQSYGYTF
size: .; J: TRBJ2-7; D: .; V: TRBV11-3; DNA: TGTGCCAGCAGCGAGGGCTACGAGCAGTACTTC; CDR3: CASSEGYEQYF
size: .; J: TRBJ2-7; D: .; V: TRBV14; DNA: TGTGCCAGCAGCCAATATGACAGAGTGTCCTACGAGCAGTACTTC; CDR3: CASSQYDRVSYEQYF
size: .; J: TRBJ1-3; D: .; V: TRBV28; DNA: TGTGCCAGAAGAGCGCTGAAAAGAAACACCATATATTTT; CDR3: CARRALKRNTIYF
size: .; J: TRBJ1-5; D: .; V: TRBV4-1; DNA: TGCGCCAGCAGCCCGACAGCGCGAATCAATCAGCCCCAGCATTTT; CDR3: CASSPTARINQPQHF
size: once; J: TRBJ1-1; D: TRBD1; V: TRBV7-9; DNA: TGTGCCAGCAGCGCACAGGGGATCACTGAAGCTTTCTTT; CDR3: CASSAQGITEAFF
size: .; J: TRBJ2-6; D: TRBD1; V: TRBV30; DNA: TGTGCCTGGGCCCAATTCGCAGGGGGCACGTCTGGGGCCAACGTCCTGACTTTC; CDR3: CAWAQFAGGTSGANVLTF
size: few; J: TRBJ1-4; D: .; V: TRBV9; DNA: TGTGCCAGCAGCGTATCGGGACTTGGTGAAAAACTGTTTTTT; CDR3: CASSVSGLGEKLFF
size: .; J: TRBJ1-1; D: .; V: TRBV20-1; DNA: TGCAGTGCTCGCCCGGGAACTGAAGCTTTCTTT; CDR3: CSARPGTEAFF
size: .; J: TRBJ1-5; D: TRBD1; V: TRBV5-1; DNA: TGCGCCAGCAGTACTAAGGGACAGGGAGGTTACGATCAGCCCCAGCATTTT; CDR3: CASSTKGQGGYDQPQHF
size: .; J: TRBJ2-7; D: TRBD1; V: TRBV6-1; DNA: TGTGCCAGCAGTGAACACAACCGGGACAGATACTACGAGCAGTACTTC; CDR3: CASSEHNRDRYYEQYF
size: once; J: TRBJ2-7; D: TRBD2; V: TRBV18; DNA: TGTGCCAGCTCACCCTTGACTAGCGGGGCGCTTGGGGGGCAGTACTTC; CDR3: CASSPLTSGALGGQYF
size: .; J: TRBJ1-2; D: .; V: TRBV28; DNA: TGTGCCAGCAGTACGACAGCCTATGGCTACACCTTC; CDR3: CASSTTAYGYTF
size: .; J: TRBJ1-2; D: .; V: TRBV27; DNA: TGTGCCAGCAGGGACCGAGAGGGTGGGAGGGGCTATGGCTACACCTTC; CDR3: CASRDREGGRGYGYTF
size: .; J: TRBJ1-5; D: .; V: TRBV6-1; DNA: TGTGCCAGCAATGAAGGAGGAGGCAATCAGCCCCAGCATTTT; CDR3: CASNEGGGNQPQHF